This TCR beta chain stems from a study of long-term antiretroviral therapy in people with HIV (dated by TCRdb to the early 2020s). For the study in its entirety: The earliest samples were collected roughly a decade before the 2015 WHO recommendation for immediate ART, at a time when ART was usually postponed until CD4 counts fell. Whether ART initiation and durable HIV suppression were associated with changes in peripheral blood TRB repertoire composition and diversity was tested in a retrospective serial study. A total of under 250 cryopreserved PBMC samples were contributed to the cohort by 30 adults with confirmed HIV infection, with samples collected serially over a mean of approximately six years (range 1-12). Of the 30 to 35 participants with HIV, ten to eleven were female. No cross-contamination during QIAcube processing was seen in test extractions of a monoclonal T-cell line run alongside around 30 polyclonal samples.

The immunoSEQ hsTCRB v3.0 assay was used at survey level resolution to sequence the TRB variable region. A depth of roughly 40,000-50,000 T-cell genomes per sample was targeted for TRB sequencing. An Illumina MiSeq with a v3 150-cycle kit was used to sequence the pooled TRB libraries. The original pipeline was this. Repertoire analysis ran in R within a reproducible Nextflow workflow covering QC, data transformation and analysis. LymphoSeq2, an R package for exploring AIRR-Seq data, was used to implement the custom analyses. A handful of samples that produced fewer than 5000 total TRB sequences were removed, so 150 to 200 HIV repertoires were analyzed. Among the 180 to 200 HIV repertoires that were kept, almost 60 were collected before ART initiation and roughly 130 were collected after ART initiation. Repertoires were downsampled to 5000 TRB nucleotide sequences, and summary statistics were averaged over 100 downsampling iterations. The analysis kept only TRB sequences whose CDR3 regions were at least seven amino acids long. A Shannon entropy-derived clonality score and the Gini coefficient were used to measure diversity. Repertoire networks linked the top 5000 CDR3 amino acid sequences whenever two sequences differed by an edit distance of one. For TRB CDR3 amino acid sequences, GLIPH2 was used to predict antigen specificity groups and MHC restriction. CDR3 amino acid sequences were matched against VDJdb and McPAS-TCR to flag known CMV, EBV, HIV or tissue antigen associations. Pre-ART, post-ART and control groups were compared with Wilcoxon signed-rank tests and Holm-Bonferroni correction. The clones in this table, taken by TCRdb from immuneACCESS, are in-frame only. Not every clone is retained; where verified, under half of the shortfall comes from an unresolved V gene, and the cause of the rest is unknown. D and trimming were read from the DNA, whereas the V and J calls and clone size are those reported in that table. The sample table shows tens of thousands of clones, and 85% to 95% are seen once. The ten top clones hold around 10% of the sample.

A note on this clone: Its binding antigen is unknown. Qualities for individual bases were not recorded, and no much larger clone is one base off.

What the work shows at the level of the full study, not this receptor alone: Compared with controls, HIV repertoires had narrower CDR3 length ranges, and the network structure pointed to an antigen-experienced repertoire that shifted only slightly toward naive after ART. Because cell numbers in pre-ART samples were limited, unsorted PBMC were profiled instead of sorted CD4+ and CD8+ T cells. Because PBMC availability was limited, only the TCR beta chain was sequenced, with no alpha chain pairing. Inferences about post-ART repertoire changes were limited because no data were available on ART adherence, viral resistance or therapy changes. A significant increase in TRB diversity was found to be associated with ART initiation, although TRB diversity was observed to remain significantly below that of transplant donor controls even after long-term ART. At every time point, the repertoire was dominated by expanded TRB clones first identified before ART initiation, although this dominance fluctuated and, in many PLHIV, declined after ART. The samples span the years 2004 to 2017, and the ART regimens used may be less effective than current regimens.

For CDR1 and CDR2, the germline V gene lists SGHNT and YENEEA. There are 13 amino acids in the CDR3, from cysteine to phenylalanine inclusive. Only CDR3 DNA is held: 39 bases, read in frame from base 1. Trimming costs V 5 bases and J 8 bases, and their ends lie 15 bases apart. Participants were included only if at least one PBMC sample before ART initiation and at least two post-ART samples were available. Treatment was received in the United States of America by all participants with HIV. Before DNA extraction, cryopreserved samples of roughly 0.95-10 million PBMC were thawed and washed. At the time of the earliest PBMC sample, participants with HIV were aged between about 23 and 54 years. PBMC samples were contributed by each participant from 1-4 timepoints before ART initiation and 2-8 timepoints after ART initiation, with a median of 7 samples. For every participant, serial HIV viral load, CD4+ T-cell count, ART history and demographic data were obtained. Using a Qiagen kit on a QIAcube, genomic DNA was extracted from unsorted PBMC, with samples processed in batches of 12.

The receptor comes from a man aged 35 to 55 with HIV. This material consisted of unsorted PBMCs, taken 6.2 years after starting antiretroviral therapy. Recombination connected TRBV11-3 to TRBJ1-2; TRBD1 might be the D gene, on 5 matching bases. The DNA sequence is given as TGTGCCAGCAGCGAACCTTTGGGGCGAGGCTACACCTTC. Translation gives CASSEPLGRGYTF.